Following are 12 T cell receptor beta chains from one sample sequenced in a study of cytomegalovirus exposure and HLA in healthy donors. Use of 60 Vbeta and 13 Jbeta primers characterized the PCR. Method: immunoSEQ multiplex PCR; TCRdb's copy keeps in-frame clones and lacks some. The sample carries about 190,000 clones, 81% recorded once. The sequencing sample was made of PBMCs. The source of these receptors is a man aged 50-59 years in good health and CMV-seronegative.

The chain combines TRBV7-2 with TRBJ1-4, with D perhaps TRBD1 (5 bases). The length of the CDR3 is 13 residues. Germline values: CDR1 SGHTA, CDR2 FQGNSA. The V gene lost 7 bases and the J gene lost 5 bases, with 11 bases spanning the gap. The CDR3 is CASTSRGNEKLFF. CDR3 bases: TGTGCCAGCACATCTCGGGGGAATGAAAAACTGTTTTTT. Variable domain in full (rest from reference TRBV7-2 and TRBJ1-4): GAGVSQSPSNKVTEKGKDVELRCDPISGHTALYWYRQSLGQGLEFLIYFQGNSAPDKSGLPSDRFSAERTGGSVSTLTIQRTQQEDSAVYLCASTSRGNEKLFFGSGTQLSVL.

The table lists this clone with a count of one. The rearrangement joins TRBV7-9 to TRBJ2-2, with D possibly matching TRBD2 (6 bases). V shed 3 bases and J shed 3 bases, with 8 bases lying between them. The CDR3 is 14 residues long. Germline-derived CDR1 and CDR2 are SEHNR and FQNEAQ (reference sequence). CDR3 amino acids: CASSFGGYTGELFF. The CDR3 nucleotides read TGTGCCAGCAGCTTCGGAGGGTACACCGGGGAGCTGTTTTTT. Looking up the rest from reference TRBV7-9 and TRBJ2-2 gives the full variable domain: DTGVSQNPRHKITKRGQNVTFRCDPISEHNRLYWYRQTLGQGPEFLTYFQNEAQLEKSRLLSDRFSAERPKGSFSTLEIQRTEQGDSAMYLCASSFGGYTGELFFGEGSRLTVL.

The rearrangement uses TRBV6-1 and TRBJ2-2; D gene ambiguous. Germline values: CDR1 MNHNS, CDR2 SASEGT. The CDR3 has 14 amino acids. Between the trimmed V and J ends, which lost 2 bases and 4 bases, there was a span of 8 bases. CDR3 nucleotides: TGTGCCAGCAGTGAAAATACACCCACCGGGGAGCTGTTTTTT. This sequence encodes CASSENTPTGELFF.

V is TRBV10-2 and J is TRBJ2-2, with a possible D match to TRBD1 (5 bases). Germline loops: CDR1 WSHSY, CDR2 SAAADI. The CDR3 sequence is 16 residues long. The ends were cut back, 0 bases at V and 5 bases at J, with 13 bases in the middle. The CDR3 DNA reads TGCGCCAGCAGTGAGTCGAATAGGGGAAAGACCGGGGAGCTGTTTTTT. Translating gives CASSESNRGKTGELFF.

The chain employs TRBV4-1 and TRBJ1-5, with a weak D call TRBD1 (5 bases). CDR1 MGHRA and CDR2 YSYEKL come from the germline V gene. The CDR3 contains 14 residues. The ends were cut back, 6 bases at V and 1 base at J, with 10 bases in the middle. This chain's CDR3 is CASSGGDSNQPQHF. The CDR3 nucleotides are TGCGCCAGCAGTGGCGGGGACAGCAATCAGCCCCAGCATTTT.

The chain employs TRBV2 and TRBJ1-6, with 7 bases fitting TRBD1. CDR3 size: 15 residues. J gave up 7 bases and V 2 bases, and 5 bases lay outside the gene matches. The germline V gene encodes CDR1 SNHLY and CDR2 FYNNEI. CDR3 loop: CASSERQGGNSPLHF. The CDR3 DNA sequence: TGTGCCAGCAGTGAAAGACAGGGTGGGAATTCACCCCTCCACTTT.

The CDR3, as DNA: TGTGCCAGCAGCGTAGAGGGGACTGAAGCTTTCTTT. Translated, it gives CASSVEGTEAFF. V gene TRBV9 combines with J gene TRBJ1-1; possible D gene TRBD1, 5 bases. In germline, CDR1 is SGDLS, CDR2 YYNGEE. The CDR3 has 12 amino acids. Trimming removed 0 bases from V and 5 bases from J, with 5 bases in between.

The chain joins TRBV19 to TRBJ2-1; D possibly corresponds to TRBD2 (5 bases). The V end was cut by 10 bases, the J end by 5 bases, with 15 bases between. CDR1 is LNHDA and CDR2 is SQIVND in the germline V gene (reference sequence). This CDR3 region has 13 residues. The CDR3 DNA is TGTGCCACAAGCTATCCGGGGAACAATGAGCAGTTCTTC. Translated, it gives CATSYPGNNEQFF.

This chain connects TRBV30 to TRBJ1-4; D unclear. The germline gives CDR1 GTSNPN, CDR2 SVGIG (reference sequence). The CDR3 spans 13 residues. Between the trimmed V and J ends, which lost 1 base and 6 bases, there was a span of 9 bases. The CDR3 bases are TGTGCCTGGAGTGGTTTGAGGCATGAAAAACTGTTTTTT. It encodes CAWSGLRHEKLFF.

V and J are TRBV6-5 and TRBJ2-1; D might be TRBD1 (6 bases). The V gene lost 6 bases and the J gene lost 0 bases, with 12 bases spanning the gap. Germline V lookup: CDR1 MNHEY, CDR2 SVGAGI. The CDR3 runs 15 residues. The DNA of the CDR3 is TGTGCCAGCAGGGGAACAGGGAGCTCCTACAATGAGCAGTTCTTC. Translation gives CASRGTGSSYNEQFF.

This clone was seen a handful of times. The chain joins TRBV2 to TRBJ2-7; D is perhaps TRBD2 (5 bases). Trimming cost V 6 bases and J 0 bases, with 15 bases left between them. CDR1 is SNHLY, CDR2 FYNNEI, per germline. The length of the CDR3 is 15 residues. CDR3 in amino acids: CASRSQTTNSYEQYF. CDR3 nucleotide sequence: TGTGCCAGCAGAAGTCAGACTACGAACTCCTACGAGCAGTACTTC.

This sequence joins TRBV30 and TRBJ1-1, with D tentatively TRBD1 (6 bases). The CDR3 extends over 13 amino acids. Germline V gene sequence: CDR1 GTSNPN, CDR2 SVGIG (reference sequence). Trimming removed 3 bases from V and 3 bases from J, with 11 bases in between. The CDR3 DNA reads as TGTGCCTGGAGAGACAGGCGATACACTGAAGCTTTCTTT. Protein product: CAWRDRRYTEAFF.